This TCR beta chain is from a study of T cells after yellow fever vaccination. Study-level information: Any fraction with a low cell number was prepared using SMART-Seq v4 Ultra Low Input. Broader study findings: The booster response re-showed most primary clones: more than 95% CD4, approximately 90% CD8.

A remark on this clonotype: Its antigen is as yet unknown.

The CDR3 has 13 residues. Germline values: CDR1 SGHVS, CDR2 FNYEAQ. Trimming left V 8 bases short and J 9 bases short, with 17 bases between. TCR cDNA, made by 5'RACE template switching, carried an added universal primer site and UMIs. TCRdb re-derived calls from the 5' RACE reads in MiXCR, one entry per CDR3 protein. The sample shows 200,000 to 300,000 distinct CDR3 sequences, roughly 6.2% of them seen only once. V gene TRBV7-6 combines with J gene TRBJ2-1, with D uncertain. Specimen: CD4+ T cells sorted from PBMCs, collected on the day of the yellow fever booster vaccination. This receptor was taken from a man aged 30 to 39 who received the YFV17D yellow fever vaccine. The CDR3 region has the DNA TGTGCCAGCTCTCGACCTACGCTGAGTGAGCAGTTCTTC. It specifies CASSRPTLSEQFF.